The TCR beta chain under discussion was sequenced for a study of blood T cell repertoires in COVID-19. This clone was seen a handful of times. The V gene's germline CDR1 is WNHNN and CDR2 SYGVQD (reference sequence). This CDR3 comprises 13 residues. Trimming pared 5 bases from V and 1 base from J, leaving 5 bases between. Generated by immunoSEQ multiplex PCR, the TCRdb table keeps only in-frame clones and is missing some. The sample lists some 120,000 clones; 71% were seen once. This TCR was recovered from a human donor with acute or convalescent COVID-19. The donor label of this sample is uncertain. The material sequenced was peripheral blood. The chain employs TRBV10-1 and TRBJ2-2, with D maybe TRBD1 (5 bases). CDR3 loop: CASSTGNTGELFF. CDR3 DNA: TGCGCCAGCAGTACAGGGAACACCGGGGAGCTGTTTTTT.